This T cell receptor beta chain was sequenced in a study of cytomegalovirus exposure and HLA in healthy donors. Turning to the study itself: Caucasian-associated ancestry cluster membership applied to about 83% of several hundred genotyped donors.

Study-level results: A prior analysis recorded that most TCR beta V segments were productive about 87% or about 30% of the time.

Comments on this clone: Antigen: not known.

Amplification used 60 Vbeta primers and 13 Jbeta primers. The method was immunoSEQ multiplex PCR; TCRdb's version includes in-frame clones alone and lacks a portion of them. The sample holds 150,000 to 200,000 clones; around 67% are singletons and the top ten take approximately 4.5%. The CDR3 is made up of 14 amino acids. Germline V gives CDR1 SQVTM, CDR2 ANQGSEA. V lost 2 bases to trimming and J lost 8 bases; unmatched junction nucleotides: 8. Sequencing input: PBMCs. V is TRBV29-1 and J is TRBJ1-4; TRBD1 matches at 7 bases. This receptor was identified in a woman between 18 and 30 years old in good health and CMV-seropositive. This CDR3 reads CSVETAQGNEKLFF. As DNA, the CDR3 is TGCAGCGTTGAAACCGCACAGGGGAACGAAAAACTGTTTTTT.